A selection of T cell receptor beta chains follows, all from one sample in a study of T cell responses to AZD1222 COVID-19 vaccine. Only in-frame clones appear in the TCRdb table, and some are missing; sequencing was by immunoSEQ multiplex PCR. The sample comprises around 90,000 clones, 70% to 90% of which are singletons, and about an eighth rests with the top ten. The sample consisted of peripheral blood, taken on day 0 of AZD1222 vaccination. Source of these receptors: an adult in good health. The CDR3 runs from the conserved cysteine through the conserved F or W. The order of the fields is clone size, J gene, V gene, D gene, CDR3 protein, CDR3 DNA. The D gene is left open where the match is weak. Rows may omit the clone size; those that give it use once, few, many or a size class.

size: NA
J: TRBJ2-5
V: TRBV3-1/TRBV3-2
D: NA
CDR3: CASSQGSPGLQETQYF
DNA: TGTGCCAGCAGCCAAGGGAGTCCAGGCTTACAAGAGACCCAGTACTTC

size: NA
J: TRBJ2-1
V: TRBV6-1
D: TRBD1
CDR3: CASSEAVSGGVSYNEQFF
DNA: TGTGCCAGCAGTGAAGCGGTGTCAGGGGGCGTCTCCTACAATGAGCAGTTCTTC

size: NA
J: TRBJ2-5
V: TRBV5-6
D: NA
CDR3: CASGAKETQYF
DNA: TGTGCCAGCGGCGCAAAAGAGACCCAGTACTTC

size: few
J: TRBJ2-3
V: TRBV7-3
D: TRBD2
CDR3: CASSPGLAPDTQYF
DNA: TGTGCCAGCAGCCCGGGACTAGCGCCAGATACGCAGTATTTT

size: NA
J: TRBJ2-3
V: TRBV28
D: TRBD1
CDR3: CASSLAGGQDTQYF
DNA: TGTGCCAGCAGTTTGGCAGGGGGCCAAGATACGCAGTATTTT

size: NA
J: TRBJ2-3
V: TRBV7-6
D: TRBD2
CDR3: CASSLMASGAPPTDTQYF
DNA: TGTGCCAGCAGCTTAATGGCTAGCGGGGCGCCCCCCACAGATACGCAGTATTTT

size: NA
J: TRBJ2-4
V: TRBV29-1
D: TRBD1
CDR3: CSVLGQGNIQYF
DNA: TGCAGCGTCCTCGGACAGGGAAACATTCAGTACTTC

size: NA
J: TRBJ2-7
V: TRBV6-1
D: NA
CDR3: CASSEAGGRSYEQYF
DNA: TGTGCCAGCAGTGAAGCAGGAGGCAGATCCTACGAGCAGTACTTC

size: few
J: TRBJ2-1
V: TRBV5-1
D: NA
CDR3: CASREGTEQFF
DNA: TGCGCCAGCAGGGAAGGAACCGAGCAGTTCTTC

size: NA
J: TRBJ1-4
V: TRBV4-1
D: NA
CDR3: CASSQDPSTNEKLFF
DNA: TGCGCCAGCAGCCAAGATCCCTCGACTAATGAAAAACTGTTTTTT

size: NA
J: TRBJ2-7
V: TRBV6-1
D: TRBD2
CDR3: CASSEEELAVFSYEQYF
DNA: TGTGCCAGCAGTGAAGAAGAACTAGCGGTGTTCTCCTACGAGCAGTACTTC

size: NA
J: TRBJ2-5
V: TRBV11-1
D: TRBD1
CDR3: CASLRDRGHETQYF
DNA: TGTGCCTCCCTCCGGGACAGGGGACATGAGACCCAGTACTTC

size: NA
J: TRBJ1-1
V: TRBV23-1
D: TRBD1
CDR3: CASSQSKDRGLSEAFF
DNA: TGCGCCAGCAGTCAATCGAAGGACAGGGGGCTCTCTGAAGCTTTCTTT

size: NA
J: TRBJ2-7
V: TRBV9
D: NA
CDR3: CASSVGLLPYEQYF
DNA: TGTGCCAGCAGCGTAGGACTCCTACCCTACGAGCAGTACTTC

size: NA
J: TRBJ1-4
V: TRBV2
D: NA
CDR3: CASKPGHGEEKLFF
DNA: TGTGCCAGCAAACCGGGCCACGGGGAGGAAAAACTGTTTTTT

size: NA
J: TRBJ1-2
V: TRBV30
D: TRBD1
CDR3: CARALETGFYGYTF
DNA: TGTGCCAGAGCCTTGGAGACAGGGTTCTATGGCTACACCTTC

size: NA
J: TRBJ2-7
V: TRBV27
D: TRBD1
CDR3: CASSPLPGTGGEQYF
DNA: TGTGCCAGCAGTCCCCTCCCCGGGACAGGGGGCGAGCAGTACTTC

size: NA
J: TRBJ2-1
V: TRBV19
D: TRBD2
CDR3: CASSIGRLAGSYNEQFF
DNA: TGTGCCAGTAGTATAGGCCGACTAGCGGGGTCCTACAATGAGCAGTTCTTC

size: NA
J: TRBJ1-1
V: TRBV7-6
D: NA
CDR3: CASSAESGRGTEAFF
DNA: TGTGCCAGCAGCGCCGAATCGGGAAGAGGGACTGAAGCTTTCTTT

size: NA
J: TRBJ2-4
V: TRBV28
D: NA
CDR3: CASNPPGDIQYF
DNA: TGTGCCAGCAATCCCCCGGGGGACATTCAGTACTTC

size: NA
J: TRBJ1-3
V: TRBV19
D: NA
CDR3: CASRRDGVSGNTIYF
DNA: TGTGCCAGTAGGCGGGACGGAGTCTCTGGAAACACCATATATTTT

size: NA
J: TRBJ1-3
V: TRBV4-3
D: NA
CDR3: CASSQDAGASSGNTIYF
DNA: TGCGCCAGCAGCCAAGATGCTGGGGCAAGCTCTGGAAACACCATATATTTT

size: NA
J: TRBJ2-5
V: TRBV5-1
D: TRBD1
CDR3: CASSFSGQGQETQYF
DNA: TGCGCCAGCAGCTTTTCCGGACAGGGCCAAGAGACCCAGTACTTC

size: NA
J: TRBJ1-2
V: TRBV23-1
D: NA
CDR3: CASSQPYWGEANYGYTF
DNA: TGCGCCAGCAGTCAACCATATTGGGGCGAAGCTAACTATGGCTACACCTTC

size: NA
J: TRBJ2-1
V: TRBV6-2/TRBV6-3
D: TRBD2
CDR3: CASSYSSGSGGGLNEQFF
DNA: TGTGCCAGCAGTTACTCGTCTGGTAGCGGGGGGGGACTGAATGAGCAGTTCTTC

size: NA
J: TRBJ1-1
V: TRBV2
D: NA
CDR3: CASRRENTEAFF
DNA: TGTGCCAGCAGGAGAGAGAACACTGAAGCTTTCTTT

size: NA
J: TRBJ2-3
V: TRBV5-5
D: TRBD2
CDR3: CASSFGLGGDTQYF
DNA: TGTGCCAGCAGCTTCGGACTAGGCGGGGATACGCAGTATTTT

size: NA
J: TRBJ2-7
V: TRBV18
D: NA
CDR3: CASSPARSTDSYEQYF
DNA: TGTGCCAGCTCACCAGCCCGTTCCACGGACAGCTACGAGCAGTACTTC

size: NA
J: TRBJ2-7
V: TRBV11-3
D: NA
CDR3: CASSPGPHSYEQYF
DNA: TGTGCCAGCAGCCCGGGACCTCACTCCTACGAGCAGTACTTC

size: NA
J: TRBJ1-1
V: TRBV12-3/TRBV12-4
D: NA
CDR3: CASSLKGEAFF
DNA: TGTGCCAGCAGTTTGAAGGGTGAAGCTTTCTTT

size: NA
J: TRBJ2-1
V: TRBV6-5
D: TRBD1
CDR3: CASTLGRGLGEQFF
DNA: TGTGCCAGCACCCTAGGCAGGGGGCTTGGAGAGCAGTTCTTC

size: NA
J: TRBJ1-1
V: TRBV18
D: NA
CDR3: CASSPRGDTEAFF
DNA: TGTGCCAGCTCACCTCGAGGGGACACTGAAGCTTTCTTT

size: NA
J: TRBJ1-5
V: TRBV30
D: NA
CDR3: CAWGRGGRLQPQHF
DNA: TGTGCCTGGGGGAGAGGGGGGAGGCTACAGCCCCAGCATTTT

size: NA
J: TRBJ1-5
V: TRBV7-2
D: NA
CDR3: CASSLSNQPQHF
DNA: TGTGCCAGCAGCTTGAGCAATCAGCCCCAGCATTTT

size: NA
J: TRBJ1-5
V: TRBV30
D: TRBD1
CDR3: CAWTDRADQPQHF
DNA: TGTGCCTGGACCGACAGGGCCGATCAGCCCCAGCATTTT

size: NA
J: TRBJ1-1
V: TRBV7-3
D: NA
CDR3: CASSLNGGLTEAFF
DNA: TGTGCCAGCAGCTTAAATGGGGGGCTCACTGAAGCTTTCTTT

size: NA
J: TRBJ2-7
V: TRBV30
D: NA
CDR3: CAWSRGALHEQYF
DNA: TGTGCCTGGAGTCGGGGGGCGCTCCACGAGCAGTACTTC

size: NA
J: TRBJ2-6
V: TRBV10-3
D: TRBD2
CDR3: CAIGSGGSSGANVLTF
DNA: TGTGCCATCGGTAGCGGGGGATCTTCTGGGGCCAACGTCCTGACTTTC

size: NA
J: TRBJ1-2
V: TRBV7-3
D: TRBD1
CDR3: CASSPGQGYGYTF
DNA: TGTGCCAGCAGCCCAGGACAGGGCTATGGCTACACCTTC

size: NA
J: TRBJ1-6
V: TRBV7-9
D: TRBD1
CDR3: CASSLSGQGVSPLHF
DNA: TGTGCCAGCAGCTTAAGCGGACAGGGAGTATCACCCCTCCACTTT

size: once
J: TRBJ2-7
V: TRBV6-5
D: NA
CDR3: CASSYGNSYEQYF
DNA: TGTGCCAGCAGTTACGGAAACTCCTACGAGCAGTACTTC

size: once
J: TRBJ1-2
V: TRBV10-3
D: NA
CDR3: CAISAPTEGGYTF
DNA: TGTGCCATCAGTGCCCCTACTGAGGGTGGCTACACCTTC

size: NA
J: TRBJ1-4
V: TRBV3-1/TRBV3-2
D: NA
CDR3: CASSQDRTTNEKLFF
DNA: TGTGCCAGCAGCCAAGATAGGACAACTAATGAAAAACTGTTTTTT

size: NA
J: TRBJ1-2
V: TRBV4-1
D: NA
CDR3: CASSQELGGLGYGYTF
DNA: TGCGCCAGCAGCCAAGAACTGGGGGGATTGGGGTATGGCTACACCTTC

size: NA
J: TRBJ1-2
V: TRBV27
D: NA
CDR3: CASSPQQRRYGYTF
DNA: TGTGCCAGCAGCCCCCAACAGCGGCGCTATGGCTACACCTTC

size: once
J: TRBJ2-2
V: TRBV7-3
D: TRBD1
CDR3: CASSKTGQTNTGELFF
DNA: TGTGCCAGCAGCAAAACGGGACAGACGAACACCGGGGAGCTGTTTTTT

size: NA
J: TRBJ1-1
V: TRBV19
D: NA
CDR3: CASSMGRWTEVGLGTEAFF
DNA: TGTGCCAGTAGTATGGGTCGTTGGACAGAAGTTGGACTGGGCACTGAAGCTTTCTTT

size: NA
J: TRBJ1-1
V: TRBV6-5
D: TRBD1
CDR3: CATYRGNSNTEAFF
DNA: TGTGCCACTTACAGGGGAAATTCAAACACTGAAGCTTTCTTT

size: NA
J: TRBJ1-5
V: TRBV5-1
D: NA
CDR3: CASSFSPGGAGQPQHF
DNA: TGCGCCAGCAGCTTTTCGCCGGGGGGCGCTGGACAGCCCCAGCATTTT

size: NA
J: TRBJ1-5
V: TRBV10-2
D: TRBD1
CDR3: CASSELGGGNQPQHF
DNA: TGCGCCAGCAGTGAGCTAGGGGGCGGCAATCAGCCCCAGCATTTT